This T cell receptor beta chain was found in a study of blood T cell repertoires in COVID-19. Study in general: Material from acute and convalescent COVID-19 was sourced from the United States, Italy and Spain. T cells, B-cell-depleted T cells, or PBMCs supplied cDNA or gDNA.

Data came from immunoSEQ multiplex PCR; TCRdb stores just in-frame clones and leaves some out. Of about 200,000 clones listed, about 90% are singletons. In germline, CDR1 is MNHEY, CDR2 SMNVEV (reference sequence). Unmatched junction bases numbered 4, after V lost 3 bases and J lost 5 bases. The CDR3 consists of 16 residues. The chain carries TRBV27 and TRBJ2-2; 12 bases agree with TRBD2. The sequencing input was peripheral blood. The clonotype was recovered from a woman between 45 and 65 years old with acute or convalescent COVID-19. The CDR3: CASSLTSGRVTGELFF. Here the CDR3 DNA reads TGTGCCAGCAGTTTGACTAGCGGGAGAGTTACCGGGGAGCTGTTTTTT.